The rows below give T cell receptor beta chains drawn from one sample of a study of OX40 agonist ivuxolimab in advanced cancers. Sequenced by immunoSEQ multiplex PCR; TCRdb stores in-frame clones only, minus some. The data show approximately 20,000 clones, about 83% seen once. The sequenced sample was CD4+ or CD8+ T cells sorted from blood, obtained in a trial of the OX40 agonist ivuxolimab. These receptors were obtained from an adult with an advanced solid tumor such as melanoma, head and neck, liver or kidney cancer. Each CDR3 is given with its conserved first and last residue. A D gene is named only where the DNA matches it firmly.

J gene | V gene | D gene | CDR3 protein | CDR3 DNA
TRBJ2-3 | TRBV7-3 | TRBD1 | CASSLRDRGTDTQYF | TGTGCCAGCAGCTTACGGGACAGAGGCACAGATACGCAGTATTTT
TRBJ2-5 | TRBV29-1 | NA | CSVEDLVTGPETQYF | TGCAGCGTTGAAGATTTGGTCACAGGGCCAGAGACCCAGTACTTC
TRBJ1-2 | TRBV7-3 | NA | CASSSLGGNGYTF | TGTGCCAGCAGCTCCCTAGGGGGGAATGGCTACACCTTC
TRBJ1-1 | TRBV4-2 | NA | CASSLDRDGGGYTEAFF | TGTGCCAGCAGCCTCGACCGGGACGGAGGAGGGTACACTGAAGCTTTCTTT
TRBJ2-1 | TRBV27 | TRBD1 | CASRELASRDRAHEQFF | TGTGCCAGCAGGGAACTAGCAAGCCGGGACAGGGCGCATGAGCAGTTCTTC
TRBJ2-3 | TRBV19 | TRBD2 | CASSPGLGTDTQYF | TGTGCCAGTAGTCCAGGACTAGGCACAGATACGCAGTATTTT
TRBJ2-7 | TRBV10-2 | NA | CASSEGYEQYF | TGCGCCAGCAGTGAGGGGTACGAGCAGTACTTC
TRBJ1-1 | TRBV6-5 | TRBD1 | CASRISDRLNTEAFF | TGTGCCAGCAGAATCTCGGACAGGTTGAACACTGAAGCTTTCTTT
TRBJ1-4 | TRBV7-8 | NA | CASSADRSNEKLFF | TGTGCCAGCAGCGCCGATAGGTCTAATGAAAAACTGTTTTTT
TRBJ2-7 | TRBV28 | TRBD2 | CASSLPGLSGKVVEYF | TGTGCCAGCAGTTTACCCGGACTCAGCGGGAAGGTCGTGGAGTACTTC
TRBJ2-5 | TRBV28 | TRBD1 | CASSFRGQGGQETQYF | TGTGCCAGCAGTTTCAGGGGACAGGGAGGACAGGAGACCCAGTACTTC
TRBJ1-1 | TRBV28 | NA | CASSLRDRYTEAFF | TGTGCCAGCAGTTTAAGAGACAGGTACACTGAAGCTTTCTTT
TRBJ1-2 | TRBV2 | NA | CASKGLQYSYGYTF | TGTGCCAGCAAGGGTCTCCAATATTCCTATGGCTACACCTTC